This T cell receptor beta chain was recorded in a study of T cell responses to AZD1222 COVID-19 vaccine. As to this clone: What it binds is not known.

Broader study findings: Donors were largely white British and mainly female; clonal diversity was possibly underestimated. Only a handful of people who got AZD1222 tested seropositive at baseline. Sampling that yielded the repertoires occurred only after the peak T cell response.

The V gene's germline CDR1 is KGHSH and CDR2 LQKENI. Trimming at V came to 1 base and at J to 6 bases, leaving 4 bases not matched to a gene. There are 14 residues in the CDR3. Second-dose intervals of approximately 4 or approximately 12 weeks were pooled. Clones were sequenced by immunoSEQ multiplex PCR, and TCRdb holds only the in-frame ones, with some missing. The table lists roughly 140,000 clones, 92% of them singletons. The J gene is TRBJ2-7, the V gene TRBV18; 9 bases agree with TRBD1. Sequences were derived from peripheral blood, sampled 28 days after the second AZD1222 dose. The clonotype originates from an adult who received the AZD1222 COVID-19 vaccine. CDR3 sequence: CASSPRTGGAEQYV. CDR3 sequence (DNA): TGTGCCAGCTCACCACGAACAGGGGGCGCCGAGCAGTACGTC.